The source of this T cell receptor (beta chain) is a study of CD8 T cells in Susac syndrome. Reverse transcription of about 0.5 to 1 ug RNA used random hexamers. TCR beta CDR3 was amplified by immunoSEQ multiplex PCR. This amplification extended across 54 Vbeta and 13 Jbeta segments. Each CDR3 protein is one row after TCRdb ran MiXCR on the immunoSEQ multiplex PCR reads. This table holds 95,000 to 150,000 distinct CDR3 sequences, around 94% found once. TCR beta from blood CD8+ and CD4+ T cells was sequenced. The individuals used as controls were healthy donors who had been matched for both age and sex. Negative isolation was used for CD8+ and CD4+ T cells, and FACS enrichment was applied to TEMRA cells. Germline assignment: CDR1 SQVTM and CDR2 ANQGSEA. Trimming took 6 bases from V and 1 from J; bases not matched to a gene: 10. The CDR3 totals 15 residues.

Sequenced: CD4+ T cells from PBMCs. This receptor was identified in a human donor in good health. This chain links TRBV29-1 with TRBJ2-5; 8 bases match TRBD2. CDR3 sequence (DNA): TGCAGCGTAAGGGGCAGCGGGAGCCCCCAAGAGACCCAGTACTTC. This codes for CSVRGSGSPQETQYF.